Each of the 15 T cell receptor beta chains below was sequenced from the same sample in a study of blood T cell repertoires in COVID-19. Measured with immunoSEQ multiplex PCR; TCRdb has only the in-frame clones, and not every one. Of a few hundred thousand clones in the sample, around 91% were seen once. Sequencing input: PBMCs or T cells enriched from blood (not recorded which). All receptors derive from a woman younger than 35 with acute COVID-19.

This chain links TRBV29-1 with TRBJ1-4; 7 bases align to TRBD1. V lost 4 bases, J lost 7 bases, and 9 bases stayed unmatched. Germline V gene lookup returns CDR1 SQVTM and CDR2 ANQGSEA. CDR3 length: 14 residues. This CDR3 is CSVAATGSSEKLFF. The CDR3, as DNA: TGCAGCGTTGCGGCGACAGGGTCGAGTGAAAAACTGTTTTTT.

The rearrangement links TRBV29-1 to TRBJ2-1; D gene unclear. The CDR3 sequence is 9 residues long. CDR1 is SQVTM and CDR2 is ANQGSEA in the germline V gene. Deletions cut 4 bases from V and 15 bases from J, with 10 bases between. CDR3 residues: CSVGAKPFF. The CDR3 DNA is TGCAGCGTTGGAGCCAAACCGTTCTTC.

The gene calls are TRBV19 and TRBJ2-2; TRBD2 aligns across 9 bases. Germline V CDR1 and CDR2: LNHDA, SQIVND (reference sequence). CDR3 length: 14 amino acids. The V segment lost 4 bases and the J segment 4 bases; nucleotides outside the gene matches: 1. The DNA of the CDR3 is TGTGCCAGTAGTAGCGGGAGGGTCACCGGGGAGCTGTTTTTT. It yields the protein CASSSGRVTGELFF.

The chain links TRBV19 to TRBJ2-1, with TRBD2 as a possible D gene (6 bases). Trimming shortened V by 2 bases and J by 3 bases, and 11 bases separated the two germline ends. The CDR3 sequence is 15 residues long. Germline values: CDR1 LNHDA, CDR2 SQIVND (reference sequence). CDR3 region: CASSIPGDVYNEQFF. The CDR3 DNA reads as TGTGCCAGTAGTATACCGGGGGATGTCTACAATGAGCAGTTCTTC. The entire variable domain, with the rest obtained from reference TRBV19 and TRBJ2-1, is as follows: DGGITQSPKYLFRKEGQNVTLSCEQNLNHDAMYWYRQDPGQGLRLIYYSQIVNDFQKGDIAEGYSVSREKKESFPLTVTSAQKNPTAFYLCASSIPGDVYNEQFFGPGTRLTVL.

This clone has a single count. The chain carries TRBV28 and TRBJ2-1, with 13 bases that match TRBD2. Germline CDR1 reads MDHEN; CDR2 reads SYDVKM. The CDR3 is made up of 13 amino acids. This CDR3 reads CATGTSGNNEQFF. CDR3 DNA: TGTGCGACCGGGACTAGCGGGAACAATGAGCAGTTCTTC.

J is TRBJ2-1 and V is TRBV5-4; D possibly corresponds to TRBD2 (6 bases). This CDR3 is 15 amino acids long. Looked up from germline, CDR1 is SGHNT and CDR2 is YYREEE (reference sequence). V dropped 0 bases and J dropped 5 bases, with 12 bases sitting between them. This CDR3 reads CASSLAGGSNNEQFF. The CDR3 nucleotides read TGTGCCAGCAGCTTGGCCGGGGGTTCCAACAATGAGCAGTTCTTC.

This chain connects TRBV12-3 or TRBV12-4 to TRBJ1-5; D ambiguous. The CDR3 consists of 13 residues. Deletions cut 1 base from V and 3 bases from J, with 4 bases between. The CDR3 coding sequence is TGTGCCAGCAGTTTAGGACACAATCAGCCCCAGCATTTT. Its protein product is CASSLGHNQPQHF.

This chain joins TRBV5-1 and TRBJ2-3, with D perhaps matching TRBD1 (6 bases). From germline, CDR1 is SGHRS and CDR2 YFSETQ. The ends were cut back, 2 bases at V and 4 bases at J, with 20 bases in the middle. This CDR3 has 17 amino acids. The chain's CDR3 is CASSLATGFRGSDTQYF. CDR3 nucleotides: TGCGCCAGCAGCTTAGCAACAGGGTTTCGTGGGTCAGATACGCAGTATTTT. Full variable domain (outside the CDR3, taken from reference TRBV5-1 and TRBJ2-3): KAGVTQTPRYLIKTRGQQVTLSCSPISGHRSVSWYQQTPGQGLQFLFEYFSETQRNKGNFPGRFSGRQFSNSRSEMNVSTLELGDSALYLCASSLATGFRGSDTQYFGPGTRLTVL.

The rearrangement uses TRBV7-9 and TRBJ2-2, with D possibly TRBD1 on 6 matching bases. From germline, CDR1 is SEHNR and CDR2 FQNEAQ (reference sequence). The CDR3 runs 14 residues. V lost 6 bases to trimming and J lost 0 bases, with 8 bases between them. CDR3 region: CASRGTTNTGELFF. In DNA, the CDR3 is TGTGCCAGCAGAGGGACAACGAACACCGGGGAGCTGTTTTTT. Full variable domain (outside the CDR3, taken from reference TRBV7-9 and TRBJ2-2): DTGVSQNPRHKITKRGQNVTFRCDPISEHNRLYWYRQTLGQGPEFLTYFQNEAQLEKSRLLSDRFSAERPKGSFSTLEIQRTEQGDSAMYLCASRGTTNTGELFFGEGSRLTVL.

The V and J genes are TRBV15 and TRBJ1-2; D remains ambiguous. The CDR3 is 12 residues long. The V gene's germline CDR1 is LNHNV and CDR2 YYDKDF (reference sequence). Trimming stripped 4 bases from V and 3 bases from J, with 6 bases between. CDR3 nucleotide sequence: TGTGCCACCAGCACCCGCGACTATGGCTACACCTTC. It codes for CATSTRDYGYTF.

J is TRBJ2-7 and V is TRBV2; possible D gene TRBD1, 5 bases. Per germline, CDR1 SNHLY and CDR2 FYNNEI. V lost 6 bases, J lost 6 bases, and 18 bases lay in between. The CDR3 loop spans 14 amino acids. CDR3 bases: TGTGCCAGCAGGGATTCTACAGGAGTGGGCGAGCAGTACTTC. This codes for CASRDSTGVGEQYF. The variable domain in full, completed from reference TRBV2 and TRBJ2-7, reads EPEVTQTPSHQVTQMGQEVILRCVPISNHLYFYWYRQILGQKVEFLVSFYNNEISEKSEIFDDQFSVERPDGSNFTLKIRSTKLEDSAMYFCASRDSTGVGEQYFGPGTRLTVT.

The chain is built from TRBV10-3 and TRBJ2-7; 9 bases match TRBD2. The CDR3 contains 15 residues. V lost 10 bases and J lost 5; bases outside the gene matches: 15. CDR1 ENHRY and CDR2 SYGVKD come from the germline V gene. The CDR3 region has the DNA TGTGCCACCGCAGCGGTAGCGGGAGCAACTGACGAGCAGTACTTC. Translation: CATAAVAGATDEQYF.

The chain uses TRBV6-2 or TRBV6-3 and TRBJ2-5; 7 positions agree with TRBD2. V lost 4 bases, J lost 5 bases, and 16 bases stayed unmatched. The CDR3 loop spans 17 amino acids. CDR1 MNHEY and CDR2 SVGEGT come from the germline V gene. CDR3 sequence reads: CASSSNRYGGLSETQYF. CDR3 DNA: TGTGCCAGCAGTTCGAACCGTTATGGGGGACTATCGGAGACCCAGTACTTC.

This chain connects TRBV29-1 to TRBJ2-1, with D possibly TRBD2 on 6 matching bases. This CDR3 has 14 residues. V lost 6 bases and J lost 6, with 18 bases in between. Germline V CDR1 and CDR2: SQVTM, ANQGSEA. The CDR3 loop is CSVSGSSESNEQFF. The CDR3 DNA reads as TGCAGCGTGAGCGGGTCCTCAGAATCCAATGAGCAGTTCTTC.

The CDR3 coding sequence is TGTGCCAGCAGCGATTCTCTAGCGGGAGGGCTACGTCATGAGCAGTTCTTC. Translation: CASSDSLAGGLRHEQFF. The chain carries TRBV9 and TRBJ2-1, with 12 bases that match TRBD2. Trimming removed 3 bases from V and 8 bases from J; junction bases left unmatched: 12. Germline CDR1 SGDLS, CDR2 YYNGEE. The CDR3 sequence is 17 residues long.